A single sample gave rise to the 28 T cell receptor beta chains below, sequenced in a study of blood T cells in healthy people across ages. Alongside a J-beta primer mix, a sample-barcoded 5' primer served in a second PCR lasting about 6 to 12 cycles. TCRdb re-derived calls from the 5' RACE reads in MiXCR, one entry per CDR3 protein. The profile shows approximately 800,000 distinct CDR3 sequences, 56% of them singletons. Sequenced input: blood. The receptors originated from a man in his forties in good health.

This clonotype was counted only a few times. The V gene is TRBV29-1, the J gene TRBJ2-7; D gene unclear. This CDR3 region has 13 residues. Germline V lookup: CDR1 SQVTM, CDR2 ANQGSEA. Trimming took 4 bases from V and 7 from J, leaving 17 bases between them. CDR3 loop: CSVAAAPRGEQYF. CDR3 coding DNA: TGCAGCGTTGCGGCAGCCCCCAGAGGTGAGCAGTACTTC.

The chain combines TRBV5-1 with TRBJ1-2, with 11 bases fitting TRBD1. The CDR3 runs 14 residues. V dropped 5 bases and J dropped 8; count of bases not matched to a gene: 8. CDR1 and CDR2 (germline): SGHRS, YFSETQ. DNA of the CDR3: TGCGCCAGCAGTTACGGACAGGGGGCAGAGGGCTACACCTTC. Its protein product is CASSYGQGAEGYTF. Using reference TRBV5-1 and TRBJ1-2 for the parts outside the CDR3, the full variable domain is KAGVTQTPRYLIKTRGQQVTLSCSPISGHRSVSWYQQTPGQGLQFLFEYFSETQRNKGNFPGRFSGRQFSNSRSEMNVSTLELGDSALYLCASSYGQGAEGYTFGSGTRLTVV.

This clonotype was seen a handful of times. This chain joins TRBV7-9 and TRBJ2-5; no firm D call. The CDR3 contains 14 residues. The V and J ends lost 1 base and 5 bases respectively, with 11 bases between them. From germline, CDR1 is SEHNR and CDR2 FQNEAQ (reference sequence). The chain's CDR3 is CASSLGFPSETQYF. The CDR3 bases are TGTGCCAGCAGCTTAGGTTTTCCATCGGAGACCCAGTACTTC. The variable domain in full, with the rest retrieved from reference TRBV7-9 and TRBJ2-5, is DTGVSQNPRHKITKRGQNVTFRCDPISEHNRLYWYRQTLGQGPEFLTYFQNEAQLEKSRLLSDRFSAERPKGSFSTLEIQRTEQGDSAMYLCASSLGFPSETQYFGPGTRLLVL.

The V gene is TRBV28, the J gene TRBJ2-7, with TRBD1 matching 7 bases. This CDR3 has 12 amino acids. In germline, CDR1 is MDHEN, CDR2 SYDVKM. V dropped 10 bases and J dropped 9; count of bases not matched to a gene: 12. CDR3 protein: CATQGGPYPQYF. The CDR3 DNA follows: TGTGCCACCCAAGGGGGCCCTTACCCGCAGTACTTC.

Here the CDR3 reads CASSRLAGSSIQYF. The DNA of the CDR3 is TGTGCCAGCAGTAGACTAGCGGGGTCCTCCATTCAGTACTTC. The J gene is TRBJ2-4, the V gene TRBV12-3 or TRBV12-4, with 11 bases fitting TRBD2. Germline trimming cut 5 bases from V and 9 bases from J; bases unmatched to any gene: 6. The CDR3 spans 14 residues.

The gene calls are TRBV7-2 and TRBJ2-1; TRBD1 aligns across 11 bases. With 7 bases clipped from V and 3 bases from J, the junction kept 11 bases outside the gene matches. The CDR3 consists of 17 residues. Germline CDR1 reads SGHTA; CDR2 reads FQGNSA. This CDR3 reads CASNPKGTGGNYNEQFF. The CDR3, as DNA: TGTGCCAGCAACCCTAAGGGGACAGGGGGGAACTACAATGAGCAGTTCTTC.

The chain couples TRBV6-2 or TRBV6-3 to TRBJ1-1; 9 nucleotides line up with TRBD1. From germline, CDR1 is MNHEY and CDR2 SVGEGT. J gave up 13 bases and V 4 bases, and 10 bases lay outside the gene matches. This CDR3 has 13 amino acids. The CDR3 is CASSSGTGPGFFF. In nucleotides, the CDR3 is TGTGCCAGCAGTTCCGGGACAGGGCCCGGTTTTTTCTTT.

This clonotype was seen more than once but under ten times. The gene calls are TRBV9 and TRBJ2-1, with 8 bases lining up with TRBD1. Trimming at V came to 3 bases and at J to 7 bases, leaving 0 bases not matched to a gene. CDR1 is SGDLS, CDR2 YYNGEE, per germline. This CDR3 is built from 12 residues. The chain's CDR3 is CASSDRGNEQFF. The CDR3 DNA reads as TGTGCCAGCAGCGACAGGGGGAATGAGCAGTTCTTC.

This sequence joins TRBV10-3 and TRBJ2-1; 11 positions agree with TRBD2. CDR3 length equals 17 residues. The germline V gene encodes CDR1 ENHRY and CDR2 SYGVKD. Germline trimming cut 4 bases from V and 4 bases from J; bases unmatched to any gene: 9. The chain's CDR3 is CAISGTGTSGGYNEQFF. The CDR3, as DNA: TGTGCCATCAGTGGTACAGGAACTAGCGGGGGTTACAATGAGCAGTTCTTC.

The chain is built from TRBV28 and TRBJ2-4; 9 bases map to TRBD1. TRBJ2-7 explains the end of the DNA better; the J call may be wrong. CDR3 length: 15 residues. Germline CDR1 reads MDHEN; CDR2 reads SYDVKM. The CDR3 region is CASRADRGSVYEQYF. CDR3 in DNA: TGTGCCAGCAGAGCGGACAGGGGCAGCGTCTACGAGCAGTACTTC.

The rearrangement uses TRBV6-5 and TRBJ1-1, with D perhaps matching TRBD1 (5 bases). The V gene lost 7 bases and the J gene lost 3 bases, with 12 bases spanning the gap. CDR3 length: 13 residues. Germline CDR1 MNHEY, CDR2 SVGAGI. The CDR3 sequence is CASTLSGDTEAFF. The CDR3 DNA is TGTGCCAGCACTTTGTCGGGGGACACTGAAGCTTTCTTT.

This clonotype was found a few times. The rearrangement uses TRBV7-9 and TRBJ2-7; 9 bases fit TRBD1. Germline V gives CDR1 SEHNR, CDR2 FQNEAQ (reference sequence). V trimming: 1 base; J trimming: 3 bases; junction bases outside the gene matches: 4. The length of the CDR3 is 15 residues. The CDR3 here is CASSLVGQGSYEQYF. As DNA, the CDR3 is TGTGCCAGCAGCTTAGTAGGACAGGGGAGCTACGAGCAGTACTTC.

J is TRBJ1-2 and V is TRBV20-1, with 7 bases aligning to TRBD1. CDR1 and CDR2 (germline): DFQATT, SNEGSKA (reference sequence). J gave up 2 bases and V 7 bases, and 10 bases lay outside the gene matches. The CDR3 runs to 14 residues. The CDR3 bases are TGCAGTGGGCTACCCCTACAGGGGAACTATGGCTACACCTTC. This gives the protein CSGLPLQGNYGYTF.

This clonotype appeared a few times. The gene calls are TRBV24-1 and TRBJ2-7; no firm D call. Germline CDR1 KGHDR, CDR2 SFDVKD. The V gene lost 10 bases and the J gene lost 5 bases, with 14 bases spanning the gap. There are 12 residues in the CDR3. The CDR3, as DNA: TGTGCCACACCCTACAGAGCAAACGAGCAGTACTTC. The encoded protein is CATPYRANEQYF.

The chain recombines TRBV4-3 with TRBJ2-1; no clear D gene. Trimming left V 0 bases short and J 3 bases short, with 12 bases between. CDR3 length: 16 amino acids. Per the germline V gene, CDR1 is LGHNA and CDR2 is YSLEER. In nucleotides, the CDR3 is TGCGCCAGCAGCCAAGATGGGTCTAGACTCTACAATGAGCAGTTCTTC. As protein: CASSQDGSRLYNEQFF.

This clonotype showed up just once. This chain joins TRBV4-2 and TRBJ2-7, with TRBD1 matching 8 bases. V lost 4 bases and J lost 7; bases outside the gene matches: 9. CDR3 length: 14 amino acids. The germline gives CDR1 LGHNA, CDR2 YNFKEQ. CDR3 sequence (DNA): TGTGCCAGCAGCCGACAGGGGAGGTACAATGAGCAGTACTTC. Translated, it gives CASSRQGRYNEQYF.

The chain carries TRBV28 and TRBJ1-2, with 7 bases aligning to TRBD1. V trimming: 6 bases; J trimming: 5 bases; junction bases outside the gene matches: 15. CDR3 length: 16 residues. Germline V gene data show CDR1 as MDHEN and CDR2 as SYDVKM. DNA for the CDR3: TGTGCCAGCAGCTCAGCCTCGGGACAGCAGCGTTATGGCTACACCTTC. Translating gives CASSSASGQQRYGYTF.

The CDR3 protein is CASSPRRGGYVGQFF. CDR3 sequence (DNA): TGTGCCAGCAGTCCAAGGAGAGGAGGGTATGTAGGGCAGTTCTTC. The J gene is TRBJ2-1, the V gene TRBV28; D is possibly TRBD2 (6 bases). The CDR3 has 15 amino acids. V was cut by 5 bases and J by 12 bases, with 23 bases left in between. The germline gives CDR1 MDHEN, CDR2 SYDVKM.

The V and J genes are TRBV4-2 and TRBJ2-2; D is uncertain. V was shortened by 0 bases and J by 5 bases, with 10 bases between the two germline ends. Germline V CDR1 and CDR2: LGHNA, YNFKEQ. CDR3 length equals 15 residues. This CDR3 is CASSQDLRATGELFF. CDR3 nucleotides: TGTGCCAGCAGCCAAGATCTACGGGCGACCGGGGAGCTGTTTTTT.

In its sample, this clonotype was seen a few times. This sequence joins TRBV14 and TRBJ2-1; D gene uncertain. The DNA end lines up better with TRBJ2-7; the J call may be wrong. The germline V gene has CDR1 SGHDN and CDR2 FVKESK. The CDR3 consists of 16 residues. The CDR3 DNA sequence: TGTGCCAGCAGCCAAGGCGTCAAGTTAACCTACAATGAGCAGTACTTC. Encoded protein: CASSQGVKLTYNEQYF.

This clonotype was observed a few times. The V gene is TRBV11-2, the J gene TRBJ1-1; D remains ambiguous. The CDR3 is 14 amino acids. V was trimmed by 0 bases and J by 6 bases, leaving 11 bases between them. CDR1 is SGHAT, CDR2 FQNNGV, per germline. The CDR3 reads CASSLDPVVAEAFF. CDR3 bases: TGTGCCAGCAGCTTAGACCCAGTGGTGGCTGAAGCTTTCTTT.

This clonotype was counted only a few times. V usage is TRBV6-1 and J usage is TRBJ1-2; D remains ambiguous. Trimming stripped 5 bases from V and 1 base from J, with 8 bases between. Germline V gives CDR1 MNHNS, CDR2 SASEGT. This CDR3 spans 13 amino acids. The CDR3 bases are TGTGCCAGCAGTAACACTTTTAACTATGGCTACACCTTC. Translation: CASSNTFNYGYTF.

The V gene is TRBV20-1, the J gene TRBJ2-1; 8 nucleotides align to TRBD2. This CDR3 region has 15 residues. Germline V gives CDR1 DFQATT, CDR2 SNEGSKA (reference sequence). V shed 1 base, J shed 3 bases, and the junction held 5 bases outside the gene matches. As DNA, the CDR3 is TGCAGTGCTAGAGCGAGCGGGGGCCACTACAATGAGCAGTTCTTC. This translates into CSARASGGHYNEQFF.

The chain has TRBV29-1 and TRBJ1-1; possible D gene TRBD1, 5 bases. The germline V gene has CDR1 SQVTM and CDR2 ANQGSEA. The germline V and J ends were trimmed by 3 bases and 1 base, with 9 bases remaining between them. The CDR3 sequence is 13 residues long. The CDR3 coding sequence is TGCAGCGTTGAGCCAGGGTCGAACACTGAAGCTTTCTTT. It is translated as CSVEPGSNTEAFF.

This clonotype was seen a few times. The chain carries TRBV7-9 and TRBJ2-6; 8 positions agree with TRBD1. The CDR3 length is 17 residues. Looked up from germline, CDR1 is SEHNR and CDR2 is FQNEAQ (reference sequence). J lost 2 bases, V lost 4 bases, and 7 bases had no gene match. CDR3 bases: TGTGCCAGCAGCTCGCCGACAGGGGCGGCTGGGGCCAACGTCCTGACTTTC. Translation: CASSSPTGAAGANVLTF.

This clonotype turned up a few times. The chain has TRBV14 and TRBJ2-1, with TRBD1 matching over 7 bases. The trim removed 4 bases at V and 10 bases at J, leaving 16 bases unmatched. This CDR3 has 16 amino acids. Germline V gene sequence: CDR1 SGHDN, CDR2 FVKESK. The CDR3 reads CASSPSGQEHLREQFF. DNA of the CDR3: TGTGCCAGCAGCCCGAGTGGACAGGAACACCTTAGGGAGCAGTTCTTC.

The chain recombines TRBV29-1 with TRBJ1-2; no reliable D call. V dropped 7 bases and J dropped 8 bases, with 17 bases sitting between them. This CDR3 comprises 12 residues. Looked up from germline, CDR1 is SQVTM and CDR2 is ANQGSEA. This CDR3 is CSGVGSLWGYTF. The DNA for the CDR3 is TGCAGCGGGGTGGGGAGCCTTTGGGGCTACACCTTC.

This chain uses TRBV13 with TRBJ2-4, with TRBD1 as a possible D gene (5 bases). Matching the DNA end better, TRBJ2-7 makes the J call doubtful. The CDR3 extends over 17 amino acids. Per the germline V gene, CDR1 is PRHDT and CDR2 is FYEKMQ (reference sequence). The CDR3 bases are TGTGCCAGCAGCTTAGGCATGCTGGCACAGGTCACCTACGAGCAGTACTTC. Translating it yields CASSLGMLAQVTYEQYF.